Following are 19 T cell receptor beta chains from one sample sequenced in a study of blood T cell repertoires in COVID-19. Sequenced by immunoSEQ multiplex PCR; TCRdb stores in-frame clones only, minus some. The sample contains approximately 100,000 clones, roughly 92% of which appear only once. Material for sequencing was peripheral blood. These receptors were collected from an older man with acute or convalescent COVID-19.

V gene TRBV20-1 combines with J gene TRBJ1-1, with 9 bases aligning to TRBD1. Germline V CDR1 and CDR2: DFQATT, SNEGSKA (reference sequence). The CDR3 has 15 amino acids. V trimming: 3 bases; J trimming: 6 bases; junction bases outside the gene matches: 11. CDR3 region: CSASAQGAFSSEAFF. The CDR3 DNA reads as TGCAGTGCTAGTGCACAGGGGGCTTTTTCGTCTGAAGCTTTCTTT.

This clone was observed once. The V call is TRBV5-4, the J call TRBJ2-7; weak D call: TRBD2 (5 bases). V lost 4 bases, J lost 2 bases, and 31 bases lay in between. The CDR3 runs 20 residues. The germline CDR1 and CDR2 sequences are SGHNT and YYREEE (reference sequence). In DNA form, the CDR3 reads TGTGCCAGCAGCAACAAAATTGGTGTTGAAAGCGGTCTCCTACCCTACGAGCAGTACTTC. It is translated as CASSNKIGVESGLLPYEQYF.

The CDR3 nucleotides are TGTGCCAGCACCAACGGAGGTGGGGGGTCCGAGCAGTACTTC. Protein product: CASTNGGGGSEQYF. V usage is TRBV6-6 and J usage is TRBJ2-7, with D possibly TRBD2 on 6 matching bases. Trimming cost V 7 bases and J 6 bases, with 19 bases left between them. The germline V gene encodes CDR1 MNHNY and CDR2 SVGAGI (reference sequence). The CDR3 has 14 residues.

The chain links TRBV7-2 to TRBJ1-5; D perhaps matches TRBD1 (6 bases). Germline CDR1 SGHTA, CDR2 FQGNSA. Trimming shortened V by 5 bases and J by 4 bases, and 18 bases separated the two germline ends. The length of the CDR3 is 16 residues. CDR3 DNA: TGTGCCAGCAGCCCATGGGGTCCCACAGGGAATCAGCCCCAGCATTTT. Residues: CASSPWGPTGNQPQHF.

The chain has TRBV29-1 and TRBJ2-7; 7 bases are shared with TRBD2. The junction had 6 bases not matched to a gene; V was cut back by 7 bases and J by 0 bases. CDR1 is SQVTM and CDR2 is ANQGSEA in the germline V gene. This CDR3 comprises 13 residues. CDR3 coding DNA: TGCAGCGCCACCCCGGGGGGCTCCTACGAGCAGTACTTC. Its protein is CSATPGGSYEQYF.

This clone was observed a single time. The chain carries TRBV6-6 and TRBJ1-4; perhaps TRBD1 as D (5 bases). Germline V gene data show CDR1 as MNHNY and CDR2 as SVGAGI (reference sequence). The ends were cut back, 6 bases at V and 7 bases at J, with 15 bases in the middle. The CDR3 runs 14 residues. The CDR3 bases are TGTGCCAGCAGACCCATGGGGGGAGGTGAAAAACTGTTTTTT. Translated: CASRPMGGGEKLFF.

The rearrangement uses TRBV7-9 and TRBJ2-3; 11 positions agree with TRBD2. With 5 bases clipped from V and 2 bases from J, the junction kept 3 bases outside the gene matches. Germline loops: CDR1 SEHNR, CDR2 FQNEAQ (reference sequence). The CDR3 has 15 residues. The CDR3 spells CASSPGLAVTDTQYF. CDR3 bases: TGTGCCAGCAGCCCGGGACTAGCGGTCACAGATACGCAGTATTTT.

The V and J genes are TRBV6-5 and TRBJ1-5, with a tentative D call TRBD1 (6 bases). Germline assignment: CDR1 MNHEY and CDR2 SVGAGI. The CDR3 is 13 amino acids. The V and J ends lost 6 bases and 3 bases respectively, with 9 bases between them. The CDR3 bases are TGTGCCAGCAGGAGGACAGTCAATCAGCCCCAGCATTTT. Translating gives CASRRTVNQPQHF.

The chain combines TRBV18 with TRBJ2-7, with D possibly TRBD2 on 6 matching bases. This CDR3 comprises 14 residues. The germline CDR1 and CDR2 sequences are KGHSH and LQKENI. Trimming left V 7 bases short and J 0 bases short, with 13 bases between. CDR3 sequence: CASFPTRDSYEQYF. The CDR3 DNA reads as TGTGCCAGCTTCCCGACTAGGGACTCCTACGAGCAGTACTTC.

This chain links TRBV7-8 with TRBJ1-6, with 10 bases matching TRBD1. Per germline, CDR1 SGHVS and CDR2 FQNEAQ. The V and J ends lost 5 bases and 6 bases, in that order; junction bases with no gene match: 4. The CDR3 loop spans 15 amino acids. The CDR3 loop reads CASSRRDRGNSPLHF. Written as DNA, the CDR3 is TGTGCCAGCAGCCGCCGGGACAGGGGTAATTCACCCCTCCACTTT.

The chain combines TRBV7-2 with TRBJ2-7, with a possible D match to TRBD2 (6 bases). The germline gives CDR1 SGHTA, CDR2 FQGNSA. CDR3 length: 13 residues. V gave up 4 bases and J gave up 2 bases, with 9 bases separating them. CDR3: CASSWTGAYEQYF. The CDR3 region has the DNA TGTGCCAGCAGCTGGACGGGGGCCTACGAGCAGTACTTC.

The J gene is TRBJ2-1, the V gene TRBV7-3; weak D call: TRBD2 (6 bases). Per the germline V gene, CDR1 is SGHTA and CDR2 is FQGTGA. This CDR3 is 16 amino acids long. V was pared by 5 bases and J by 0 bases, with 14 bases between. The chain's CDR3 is CASSQAGAGSYNEQFF. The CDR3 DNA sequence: TGTGCCAGCAGCCAAGCCGGAGCGGGCTCCTACAATGAGCAGTTCTTC. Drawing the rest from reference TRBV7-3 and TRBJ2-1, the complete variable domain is GAGVSQTPSNKVTEKGKYVELRCDPISGHTALYWYRQSLGQGPEFLIYFQGTGAADDSGLPNDRFFAVRPEGSVSTLKIQRTERGDSAVYLCASSQAGAGSYNEQFFGPGTRLTVL.

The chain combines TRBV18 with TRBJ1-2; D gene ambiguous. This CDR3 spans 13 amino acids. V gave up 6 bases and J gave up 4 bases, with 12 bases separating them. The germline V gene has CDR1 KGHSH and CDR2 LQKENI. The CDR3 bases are TGTGCCAGCTCCCCTCGGGGAGGCTATGGCTACACCTTC. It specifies CASSPRGGYGYTF.

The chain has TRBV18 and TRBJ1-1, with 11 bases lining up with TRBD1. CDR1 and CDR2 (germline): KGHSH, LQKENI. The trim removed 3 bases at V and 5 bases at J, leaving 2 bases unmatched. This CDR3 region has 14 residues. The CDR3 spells CASSPGQGGTEAFF. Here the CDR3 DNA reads TGTGCCAGCTCACCGGGACAGGGGGGAACTGAAGCTTTCTTT.

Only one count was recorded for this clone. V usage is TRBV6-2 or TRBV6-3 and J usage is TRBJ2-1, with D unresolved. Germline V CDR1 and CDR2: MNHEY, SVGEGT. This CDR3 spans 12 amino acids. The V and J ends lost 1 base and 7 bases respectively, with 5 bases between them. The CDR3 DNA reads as TGTGCCAGCAGTTACTATCGGAATGAGCAGTTCTTC. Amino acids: CASSYYRNEQFF.

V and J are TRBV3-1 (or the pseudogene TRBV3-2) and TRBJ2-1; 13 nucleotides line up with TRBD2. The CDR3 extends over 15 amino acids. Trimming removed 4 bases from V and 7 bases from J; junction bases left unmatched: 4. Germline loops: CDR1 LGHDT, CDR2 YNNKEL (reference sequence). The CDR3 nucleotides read TGTGCCAGCAGCCTGACTAGCGGGGGGCATAATGAGCAGTTCTTC. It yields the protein CASSLTSGGHNEQFF.

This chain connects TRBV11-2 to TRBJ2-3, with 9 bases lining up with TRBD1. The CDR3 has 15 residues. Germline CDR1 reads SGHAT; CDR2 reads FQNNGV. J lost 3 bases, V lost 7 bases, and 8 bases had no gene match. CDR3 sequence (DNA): TGTGCCAGCACCCAAGGGACAGGGTTAACAGATACGCAGTATTTT. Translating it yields CASTQGTGLTDTQYF.

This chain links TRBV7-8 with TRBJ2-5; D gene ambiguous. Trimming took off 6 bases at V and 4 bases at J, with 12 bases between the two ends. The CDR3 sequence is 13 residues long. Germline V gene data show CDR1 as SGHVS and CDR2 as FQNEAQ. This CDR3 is CASSYISPETQYF. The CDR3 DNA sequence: TGTGCCAGCAGTTATATCTCCCCAGAGACCCAGTACTTC.

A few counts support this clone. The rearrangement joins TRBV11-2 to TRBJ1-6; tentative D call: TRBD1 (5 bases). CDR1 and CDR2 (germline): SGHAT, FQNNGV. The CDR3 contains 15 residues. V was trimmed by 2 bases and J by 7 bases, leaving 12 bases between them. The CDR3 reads CASSLSRASNSPLHF. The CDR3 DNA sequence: TGTGCCAGCAGCTTAAGCAGGGCTTCCAATTCACCCCTCCACTTT.